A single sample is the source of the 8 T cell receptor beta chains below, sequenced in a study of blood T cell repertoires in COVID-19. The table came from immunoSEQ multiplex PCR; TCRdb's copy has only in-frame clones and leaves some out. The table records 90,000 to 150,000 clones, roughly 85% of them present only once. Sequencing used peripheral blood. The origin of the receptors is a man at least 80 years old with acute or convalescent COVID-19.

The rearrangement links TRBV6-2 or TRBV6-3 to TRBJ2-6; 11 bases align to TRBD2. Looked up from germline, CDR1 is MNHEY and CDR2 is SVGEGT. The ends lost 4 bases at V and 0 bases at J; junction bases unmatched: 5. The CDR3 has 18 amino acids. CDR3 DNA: TGTGCCAGCAGTTCCGTACTAGCGGGAGTCTCTGGGGCCAACGTCCTGACTTTC. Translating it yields CASSSVLAGVSGANVLTF.

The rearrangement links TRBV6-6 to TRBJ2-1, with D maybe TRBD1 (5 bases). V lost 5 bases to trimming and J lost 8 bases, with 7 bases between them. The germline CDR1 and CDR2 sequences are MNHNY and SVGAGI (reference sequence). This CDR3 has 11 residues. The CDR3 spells CASSRRDEQFF. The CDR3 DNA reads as TGTGCCAGCAGTCGCAGGGATGAGCAGTTCTTC.

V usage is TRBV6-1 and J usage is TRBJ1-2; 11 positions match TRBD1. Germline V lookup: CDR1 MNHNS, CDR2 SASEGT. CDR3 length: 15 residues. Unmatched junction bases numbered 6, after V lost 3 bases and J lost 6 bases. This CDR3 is CASSDGQGARNGYTF. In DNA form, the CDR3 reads TGTGCCAGCAGTGACGGACAGGGGGCGCGCAATGGCTACACCTTC.

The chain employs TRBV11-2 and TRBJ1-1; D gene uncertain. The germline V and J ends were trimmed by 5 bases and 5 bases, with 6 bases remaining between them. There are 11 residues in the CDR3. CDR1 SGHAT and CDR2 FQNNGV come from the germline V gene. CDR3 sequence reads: CASSKYTEAFF. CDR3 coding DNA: TGTGCCAGCAGCAAATATACTGAAGCTTTCTTT.

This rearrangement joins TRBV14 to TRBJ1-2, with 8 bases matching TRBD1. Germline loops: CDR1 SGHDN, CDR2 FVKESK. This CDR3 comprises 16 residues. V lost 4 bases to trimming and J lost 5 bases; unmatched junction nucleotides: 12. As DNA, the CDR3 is TGTGCCAGCAGCCCCCCGGGACAGGCTCTTTATTATGGCTACACCTTC. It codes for CASSPPGQALYYGYTF. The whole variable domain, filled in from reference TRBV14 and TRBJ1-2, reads EAGVTQFPSHSVIEKGQTVTLRCDPISGHDNLYWYRRVMGKEIKFLLHFVKESKQDESGMPNNRFLAERTGGTYSTLKVQPAELEDSGVYFCASSPPGQALYYGYTFGSGTRLTVV.

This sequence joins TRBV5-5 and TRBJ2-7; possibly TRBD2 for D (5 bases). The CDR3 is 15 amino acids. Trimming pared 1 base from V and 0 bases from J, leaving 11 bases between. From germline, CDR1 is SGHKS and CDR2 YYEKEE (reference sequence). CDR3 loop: CASSLTGFSSYEQYF. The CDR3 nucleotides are TGTGCCAGCAGCTTGACGGGATTTAGCTCCTACGAGCAGTACTTC.

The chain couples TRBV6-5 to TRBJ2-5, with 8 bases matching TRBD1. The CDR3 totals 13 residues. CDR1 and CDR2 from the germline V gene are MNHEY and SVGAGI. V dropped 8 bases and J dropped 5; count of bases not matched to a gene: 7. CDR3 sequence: CASGRTGRETQYF. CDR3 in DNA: TGTGCCAGCGGGAGGACAGGGAGGGAGACCCAGTACTTC.

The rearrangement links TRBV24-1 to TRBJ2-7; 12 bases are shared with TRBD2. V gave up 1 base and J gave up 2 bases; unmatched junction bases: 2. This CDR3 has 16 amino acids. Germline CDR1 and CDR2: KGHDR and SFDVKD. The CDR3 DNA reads TGTGCCACCAGTGATTTCGGACTAGCGGGGACCTACGAGCAGTACTTC. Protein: CATSDFGLAGTYEQYF.